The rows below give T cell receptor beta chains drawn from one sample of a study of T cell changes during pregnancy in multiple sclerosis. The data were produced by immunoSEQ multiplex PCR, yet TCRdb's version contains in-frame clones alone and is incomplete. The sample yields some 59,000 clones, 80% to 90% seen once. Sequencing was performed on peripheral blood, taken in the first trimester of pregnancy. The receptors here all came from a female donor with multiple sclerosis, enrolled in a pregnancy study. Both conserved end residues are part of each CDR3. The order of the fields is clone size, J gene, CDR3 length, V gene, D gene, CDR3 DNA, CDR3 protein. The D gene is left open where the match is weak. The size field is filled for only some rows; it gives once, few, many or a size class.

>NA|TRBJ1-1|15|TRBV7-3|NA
TGTGCCAGCAGCTCGGTCCATGGACAATGGACTGAAGCTTTCTTT
CASSSVHGQWTEAFF
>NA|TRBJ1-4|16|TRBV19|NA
TGTGCCAGTAGCCAAATCACAGGTGCAACTAATGAAAAACTGTTTTTT
CASSQITGATNEKLFF
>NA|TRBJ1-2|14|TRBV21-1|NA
TGTGCCAGCAGCAAACGTCGGGGGGTCTATGGCTACACCTTC
CASSKRRGVYGYTF
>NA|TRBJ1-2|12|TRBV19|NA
TGTGCCAGTACTAGGACAGCCTATGGCTACACCTTC
CASTRTAYGYTF
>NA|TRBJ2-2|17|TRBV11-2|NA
TGTGCCAGCAGCCTAGGCCGAGGCATTGATTTGACCGGGGAGCTGTTTTTT
CASSLGRGIDLTGELFF
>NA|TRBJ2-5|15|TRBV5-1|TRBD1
TGCGCCAGCAGCTCAACAGGGGTTTCGATGGAGACCCAGTACTTC
CASSSTGVSMETQYF
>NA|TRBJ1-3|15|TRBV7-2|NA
TGTGCCAGCAGCGCTGACAGCAATTATGGAAACACCATATATTTT
CASSADSNYGNTIYF
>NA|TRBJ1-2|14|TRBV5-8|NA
TGTGCCAGCAGCTTAACAGGGTTCTTGTATGGCTACACCTTC
CASSLTGFLYGYTF
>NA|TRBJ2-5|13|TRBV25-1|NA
TGTGCCACAAGAGGCCCCCTCCAAGAGACCCAGTACTTC
CATRGPLQETQYF
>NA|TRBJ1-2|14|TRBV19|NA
TGTGCCAGTAGTTTTTCGGGAGGCGACTATGGCTACACCTTC
CASSFSGGDYGYTF
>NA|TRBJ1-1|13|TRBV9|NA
TGTGCCAGCAGCGTACTAGGCAACACTGAAGCTTTCTTT
CASSVLGNTEAFF
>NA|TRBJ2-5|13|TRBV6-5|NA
TGTGCCAGCAGAAGAAGGGGGGGGGAGACCCAGTACTTC
CASRRRGGETQYF
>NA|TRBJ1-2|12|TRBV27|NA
TGTGCCAGCGGACCAGACGGGGGTGGCTACACTTTC
CASGPDGGGYTF
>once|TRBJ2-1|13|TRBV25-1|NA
TGTGCCAGCAGTGAAACCAGGTACAATGAGCAGTTCTTC
CASSETRYNEQFF
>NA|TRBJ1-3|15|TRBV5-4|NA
TGTGCCAGCAGCTTGCCCCAGGGAAATGGAAACACCATATATTTT
CASSLPQGNGNTIYF
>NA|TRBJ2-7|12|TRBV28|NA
TGTGCCAGCAGTTTCAGGACCTACGAGCAGTACTTC
CASSFRTYEQYF
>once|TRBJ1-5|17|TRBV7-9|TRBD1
TGTGCCAGCAGCTTAGCCGATTCGGGACAGGTAAATCAGCCCCAGCATTTT
CASSLADSGQVNQPQHF
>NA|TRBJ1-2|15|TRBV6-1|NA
TGTGCCAGCAGTGAAGCCCCGACAGAGACGTATGGCTACACCTTC
CASSEAPTETYGYTF
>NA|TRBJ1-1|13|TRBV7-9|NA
TGTGCCAGCAGCTTAGATGCGGGGTCCGAAGCTTTCTTT
CASSLDAGSEAFF
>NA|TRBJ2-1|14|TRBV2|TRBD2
TGTGCCACCTCAGAAGATAGCGGGGACAATGAGCAGTTCTTC
CATSEDSGDNEQFF
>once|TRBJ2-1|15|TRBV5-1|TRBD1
TGCGCCAGCAGCTTGGCGGACAGGAAGGGTGATGAGCAGTTCTTC
CASSLADRKGDEQFF
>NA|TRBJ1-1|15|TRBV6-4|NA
TGTGCCAGCAGTAGGACAGCCGAAGAAGTCACTGAAGCTTTCTTT
CASSRTAEEVTEAFF
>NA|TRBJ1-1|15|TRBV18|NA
TGTGCCAGCTCACCAAGTCGGGACAACCCTGATGAAGCTTTCTTT
CASSPSRDNPDEAFF
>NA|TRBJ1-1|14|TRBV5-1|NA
TGCGCCAGCAGCTTGCGGCAGGGCCACACTGAAGCTTTCTTT
CASSLRQGHTEAFF
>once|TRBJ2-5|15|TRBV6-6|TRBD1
TGTGCCAGCAGTTACGGCAGGGGGTTTCCGGAGACCCAGTACTTC
CASSYGRGFPETQYF
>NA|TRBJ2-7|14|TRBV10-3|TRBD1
TGTGCCATCGCCCGGGACAGGGGCTCCTACGAGCAGTACTTC
CAIARDRGSYEQYF
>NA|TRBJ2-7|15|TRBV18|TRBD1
TGTGCCAGCTCACCCCCGGGACAGGGAGCTTACGAGCAGTACTTC
CASSPPGQGAYEQYF
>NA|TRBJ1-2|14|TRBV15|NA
TGTGCCACCAGCCCGCGGACAGAAGGGTATGGCTACACCTTC
CATSPRTEGYGYTF
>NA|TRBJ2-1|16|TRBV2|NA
TGTGCCAGCAACCAGAACGTTGGCGGATCTAAACCAGAGCAGTTCTTC
CASNQNVGGSKPEQFF
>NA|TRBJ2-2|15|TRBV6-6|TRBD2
TGTGCCAGCAGTCGAGCGGGAGGGTCTCTCGGGGAGCTGTTTTTT
CASSRAGGSLGELFF
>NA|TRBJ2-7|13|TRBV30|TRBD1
TGTGCCTGGAGCACCGTGGACAGGGGGTTGCAGTACTTC
CAWSTVDRGLQYF
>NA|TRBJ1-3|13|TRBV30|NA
TGTGCCTGGAATACAGACTCTGGAAACACCATATATTTT
CAWNTDSGNTIYF
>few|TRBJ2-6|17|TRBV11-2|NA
TGTGCCAGCAGCTTAGTTCCGGACACCTCTGGGGCCAACGTCCTGACTTTC
CASSLVPDTSGANVLTF
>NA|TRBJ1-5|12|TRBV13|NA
TGTGCCAGCAGCCGCCCCGGGCAGCCCCAGCATTTT
CASSRPGQPQHF
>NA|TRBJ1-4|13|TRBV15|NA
TGTGCCACCAGCAGAGAAGGAGTGAAAGAACTGTTTTTT
CATSREGVKELFF
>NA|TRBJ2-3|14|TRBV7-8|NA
TGTGCCAGCAGCTTTCCGCTAGATGCAGATACGCAGTATTTT
CASSFPLDADTQYF
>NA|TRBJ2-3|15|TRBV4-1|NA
TGCGCCAGCAGCCCATGGGGGCTCCTCACAGATACGCAGTATTTT
CASSPWGLLTDTQYF
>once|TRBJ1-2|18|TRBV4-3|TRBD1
TGCGCCAGCAGCCAAGATCGGGGGGGACAGGGCCTGTTCTATGGCTACACCTTC
CASSQDRGGQGLFYGYTF
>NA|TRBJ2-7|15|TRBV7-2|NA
TGTGCCAGCAGCTTATCTAGCGAGAGCTCCTACGAGCAGTACTTC
CASSLSSESSYEQYF
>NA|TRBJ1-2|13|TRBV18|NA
TGTGCCAGCTCCGAGCGGGACAACTATGGCTACACCTTC
CASSERDNYGYTF
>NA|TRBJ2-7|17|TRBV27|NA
TGTGCCAGCAGTCCCCCTAAAGGGCAGGGCGGCTCCTACGAGCAGTACTTC
CASSPPKGQGGSYEQYF
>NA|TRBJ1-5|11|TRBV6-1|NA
TGTGCCACTGGCAGGGAACAGCCCCAGCATTTT
CATGREQPQHF
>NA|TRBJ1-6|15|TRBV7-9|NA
TGTGCCAGCAGCTTAGGCGGGGTGTTTGGGTCACCCCTCCACTTT
CASSLGGVFGSPLHF
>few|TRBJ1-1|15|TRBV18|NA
TGTGCCAGCTCACTTCGAAAACACCAGAACACTGAAGCTTTCTTT
CASSLRKHQNTEAFF
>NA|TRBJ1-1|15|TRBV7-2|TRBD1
TGTGCCAGCAGCTCAGGACAGGGGGCTTGGACTGAAGCTTTCTTT
CASSSGQGAWTEAFF
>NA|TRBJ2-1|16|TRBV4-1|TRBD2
TGCGCCAGCAGCCCTATAAAGGAGGGAGGGGACAATGAGCAGTTCTTC
CASSPIKEGGDNEQFF
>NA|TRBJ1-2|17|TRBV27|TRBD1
TGTGCCAGCAGTTTATCGGGGACAGGAGAAGTTATCTATGGCTACACCTTC
CASSLSGTGEVIYGYTF
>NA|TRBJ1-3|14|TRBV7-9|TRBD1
TGTGCCAGCAGCTTAGCAGGGGGCGAAAACACCATATATTTT
CASSLAGGENTIYF